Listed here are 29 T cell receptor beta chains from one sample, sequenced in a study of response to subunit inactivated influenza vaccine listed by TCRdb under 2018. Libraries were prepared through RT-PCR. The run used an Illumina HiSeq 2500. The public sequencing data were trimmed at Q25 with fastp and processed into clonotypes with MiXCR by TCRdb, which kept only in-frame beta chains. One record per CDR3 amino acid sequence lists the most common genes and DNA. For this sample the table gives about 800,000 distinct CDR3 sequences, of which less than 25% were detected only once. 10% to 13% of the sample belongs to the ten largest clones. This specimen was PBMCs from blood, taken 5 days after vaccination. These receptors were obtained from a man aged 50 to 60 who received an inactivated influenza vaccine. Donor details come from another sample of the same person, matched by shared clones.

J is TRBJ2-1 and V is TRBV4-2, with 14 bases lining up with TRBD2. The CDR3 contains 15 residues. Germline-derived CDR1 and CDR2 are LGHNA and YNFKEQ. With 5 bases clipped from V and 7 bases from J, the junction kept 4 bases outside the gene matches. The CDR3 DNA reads TGTGCCAGCAGCGATAGACTAGCGGGAGGGAATGAGCAGTTCTTC. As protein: CASSDRLAGGNEQFF.

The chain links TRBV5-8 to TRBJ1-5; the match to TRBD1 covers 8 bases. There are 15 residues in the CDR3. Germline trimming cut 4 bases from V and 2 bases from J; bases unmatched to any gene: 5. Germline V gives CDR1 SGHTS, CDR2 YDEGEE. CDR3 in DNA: TGTGCCAGCAGCCCGGGGGGACAGGGCAATCAGCCCCAGCATTTT. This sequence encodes CASSPGGQGNQPQHF.

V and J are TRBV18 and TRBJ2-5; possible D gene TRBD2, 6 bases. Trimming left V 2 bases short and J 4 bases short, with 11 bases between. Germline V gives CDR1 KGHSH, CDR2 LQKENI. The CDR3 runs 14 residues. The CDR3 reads CASSPNGGLETQYF. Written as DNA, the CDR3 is TGTGCCAGCTCACCAAACGGGGGTCTAGAGACCCAGTACTTC.

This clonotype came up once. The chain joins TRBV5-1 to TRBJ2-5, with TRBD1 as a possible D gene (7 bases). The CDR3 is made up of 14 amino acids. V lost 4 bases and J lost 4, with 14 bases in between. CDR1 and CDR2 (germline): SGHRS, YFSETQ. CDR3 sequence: CASSPTQGGETQYF. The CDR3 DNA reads TGCGCCAGCAGCCCAACTCAGGGGGGAGAGACCCAGTACTTC.

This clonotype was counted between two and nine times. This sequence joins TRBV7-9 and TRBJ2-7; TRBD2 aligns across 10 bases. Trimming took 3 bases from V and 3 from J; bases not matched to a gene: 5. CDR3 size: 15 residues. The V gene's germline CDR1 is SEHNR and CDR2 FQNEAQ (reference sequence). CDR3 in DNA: TGTGCCAGCAGCTTGTCTAGCGGGAGTGGCTACGAGCAGTACTTC. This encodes CASSLSSGSGYEQYF.

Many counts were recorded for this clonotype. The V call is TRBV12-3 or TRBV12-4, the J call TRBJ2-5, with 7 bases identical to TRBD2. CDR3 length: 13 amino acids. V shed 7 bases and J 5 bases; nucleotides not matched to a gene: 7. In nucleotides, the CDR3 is TGTGCCAGCATAGAGCACGGGGGGGAGACCCAGTACTTC. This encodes CASIEHGGETQYF.

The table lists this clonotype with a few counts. Here the CDR3 DNA reads TGTGCCAGCAGGCTAGCGGCCGGGAACGAGCAGTACTTC. Its translation is CASRLAAGNEQYF. The chain carries TRBV12-3 or TRBV12-4 and TRBJ2-7, with 7 bases matching TRBD2. The V and J ends lost 6 bases and 5 bases, in that order; junction bases with no gene match: 7. This CDR3 has 13 amino acids.

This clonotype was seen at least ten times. The CDR3 DNA sequence: TGTGCCAGCAGCCCCTACGGTCAGCCCCAGCATTTT. It is translated as CASSPYGQPQHF. The chain joins TRBV3-1 to TRBJ1-5; D gene ambiguous. CDR1 LGHDT and CDR2 YNNKEL come from the germline V gene (reference sequence). V lost 4 bases, J lost 6 bases, and 7 bases lay in between. The CDR3 extends over 12 amino acids.

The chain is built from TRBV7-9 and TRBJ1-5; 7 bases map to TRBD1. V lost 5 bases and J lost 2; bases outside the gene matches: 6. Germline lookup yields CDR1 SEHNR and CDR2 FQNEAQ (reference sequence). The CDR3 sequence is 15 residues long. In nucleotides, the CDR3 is TGTGCCAGCAGCCGACAGGGTCTGGGCAATCAGCCCCAGCATTTT. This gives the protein CASSRQGLGNQPQHF.

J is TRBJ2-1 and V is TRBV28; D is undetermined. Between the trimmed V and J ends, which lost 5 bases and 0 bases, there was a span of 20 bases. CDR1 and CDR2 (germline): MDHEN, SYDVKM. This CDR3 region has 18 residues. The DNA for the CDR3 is TGTGCCAGCAGTCACTCCGATGCACTGACCAGCTCCTACAATGAGCAGTTCTTC. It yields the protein CASSHSDALTSSYNEQFF.

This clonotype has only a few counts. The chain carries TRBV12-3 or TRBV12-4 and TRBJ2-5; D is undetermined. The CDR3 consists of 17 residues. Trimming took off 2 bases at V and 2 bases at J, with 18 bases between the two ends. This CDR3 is CASSLYLQNFAQETQYF. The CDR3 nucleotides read TGTGCCAGCAGTTTATATTTGCAGAATTTTGCTCAAGAGACCCAGTACTTC.

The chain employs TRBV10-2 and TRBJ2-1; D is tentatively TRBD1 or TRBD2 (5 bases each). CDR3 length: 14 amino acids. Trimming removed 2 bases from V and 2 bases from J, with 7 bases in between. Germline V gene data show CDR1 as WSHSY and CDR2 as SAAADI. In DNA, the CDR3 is TGCGCCAGCAGTGAGGTGGGGGCCTACAATGAGCAGTTCTTC. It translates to CASSEVGAYNEQFF.

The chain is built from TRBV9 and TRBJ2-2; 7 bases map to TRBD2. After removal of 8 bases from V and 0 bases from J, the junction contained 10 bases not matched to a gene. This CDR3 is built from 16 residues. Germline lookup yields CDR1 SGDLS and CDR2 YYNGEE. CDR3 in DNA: TGTGCCAGTATCGGGACTAAAACCTCGAACACCGGGGAGCTGTTTTTT. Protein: CASIGTKTSNTGELFF.

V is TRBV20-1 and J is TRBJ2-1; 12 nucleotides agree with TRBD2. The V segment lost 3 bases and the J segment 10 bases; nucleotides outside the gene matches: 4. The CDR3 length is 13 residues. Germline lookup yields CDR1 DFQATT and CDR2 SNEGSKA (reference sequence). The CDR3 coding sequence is TGCAGTGCTAGGACTAGCGGGAGACAGGAGCAGTTCTTC. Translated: CSARTSGRQEQFF.

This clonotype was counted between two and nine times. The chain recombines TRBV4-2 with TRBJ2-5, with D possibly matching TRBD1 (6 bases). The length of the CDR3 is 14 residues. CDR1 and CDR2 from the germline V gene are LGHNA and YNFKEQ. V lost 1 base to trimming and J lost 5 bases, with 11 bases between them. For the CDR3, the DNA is TGTGCCAGCAGCCAAGGGCAGGGGAGTGAGACCCAGTACTTC. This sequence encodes CASSQGQGSETQYF.

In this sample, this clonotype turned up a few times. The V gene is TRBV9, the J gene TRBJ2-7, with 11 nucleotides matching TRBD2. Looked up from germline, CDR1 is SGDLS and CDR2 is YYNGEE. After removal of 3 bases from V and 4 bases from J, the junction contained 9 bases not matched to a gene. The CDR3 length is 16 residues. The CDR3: CASSDSGTSGVYEQYF. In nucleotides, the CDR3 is TGTGCCAGCAGCGACTCCGGGACTAGCGGAGTATACGAGCAGTACTTC.

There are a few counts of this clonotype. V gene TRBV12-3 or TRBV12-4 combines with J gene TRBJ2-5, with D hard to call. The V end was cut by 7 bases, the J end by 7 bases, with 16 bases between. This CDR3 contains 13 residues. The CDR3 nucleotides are TGTGCCAGCACCGCCGCCCAGGTTGGGACCCAGTACTTC. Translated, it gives CASTAAQVGTQYF.

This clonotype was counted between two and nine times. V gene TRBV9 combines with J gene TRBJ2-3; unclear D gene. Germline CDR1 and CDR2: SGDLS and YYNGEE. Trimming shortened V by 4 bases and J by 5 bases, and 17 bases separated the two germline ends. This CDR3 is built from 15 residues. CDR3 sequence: CASSTSGRSIDTQYF. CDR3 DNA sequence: TGTGCCAGCAGCACCTCCGGGCGGAGTATAGATACGCAGTATTTT.

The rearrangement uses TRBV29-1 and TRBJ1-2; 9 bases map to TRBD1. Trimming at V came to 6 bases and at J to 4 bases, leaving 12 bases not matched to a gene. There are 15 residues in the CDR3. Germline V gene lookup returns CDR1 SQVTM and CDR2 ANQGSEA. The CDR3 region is CSVLNTDRGSYGYTF. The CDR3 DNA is TGCAGCGTACTTAACACGGACAGGGGCTCCTATGGCTACACCTTC.

Here the CDR3 DNA reads TGTGCCAGCAGCTTGGGGACAGGGGGCGCCGGCTACACCTTC. This encodes CASSLGTGGAGYTF. The chain combines TRBV5-6 with TRBJ1-2; TRBD1 aligns across 11 bases. CDR1 SGHDT and CDR2 YYEEEE come from the germline V gene. The junction had 3 bases not matched to a gene; V was cut back by 0 bases and J by 8 bases. The CDR3 runs 14 residues.

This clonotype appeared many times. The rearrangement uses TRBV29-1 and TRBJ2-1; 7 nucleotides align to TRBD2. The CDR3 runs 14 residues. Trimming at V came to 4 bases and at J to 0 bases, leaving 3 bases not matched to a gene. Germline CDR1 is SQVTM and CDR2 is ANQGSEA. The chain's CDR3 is CSVVGGSSYNEQFF. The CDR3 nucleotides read TGCAGCGTTGTAGGCGGGAGCTCCTACAATGAGCAGTTCTTC.

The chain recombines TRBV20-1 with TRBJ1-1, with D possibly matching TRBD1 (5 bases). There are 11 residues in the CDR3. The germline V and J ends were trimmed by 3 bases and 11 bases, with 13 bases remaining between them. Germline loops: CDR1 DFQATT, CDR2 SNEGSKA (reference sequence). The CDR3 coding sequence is TGCAGTGCTAGCTTGGCAGGGTCGGCTTTCTTT. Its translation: CSASLAGSAFF.

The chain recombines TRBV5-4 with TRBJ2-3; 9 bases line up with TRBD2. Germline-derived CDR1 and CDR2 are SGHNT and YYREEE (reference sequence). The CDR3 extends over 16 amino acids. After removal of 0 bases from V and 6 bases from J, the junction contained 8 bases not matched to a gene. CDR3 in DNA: TGTGCCAGCAGCTTGGATCTAGCGGGGAGCGGGGATACGCAGTATTTT. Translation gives CASSLDLAGSGDTQYF.

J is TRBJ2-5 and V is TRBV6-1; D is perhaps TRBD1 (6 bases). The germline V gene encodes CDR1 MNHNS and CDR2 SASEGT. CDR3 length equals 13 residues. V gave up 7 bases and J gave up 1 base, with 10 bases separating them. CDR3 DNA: TGTGCCAGCACCAGGACAGTCCAAGAGACCCAGTACTTC. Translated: CASTRTVQETQYF.

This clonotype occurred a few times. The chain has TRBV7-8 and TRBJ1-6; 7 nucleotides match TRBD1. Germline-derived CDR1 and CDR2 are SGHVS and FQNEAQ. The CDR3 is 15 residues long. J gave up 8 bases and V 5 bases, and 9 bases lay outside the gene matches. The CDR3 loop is CASSLRDSSDSPLHF. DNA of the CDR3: TGTGCCAGCAGCCTTCGGGACAGTTCGGATTCACCCCTCCACTTT.

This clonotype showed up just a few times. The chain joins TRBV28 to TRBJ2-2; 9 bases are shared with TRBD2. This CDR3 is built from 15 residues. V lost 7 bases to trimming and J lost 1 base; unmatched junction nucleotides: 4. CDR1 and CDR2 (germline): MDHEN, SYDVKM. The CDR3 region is CASNQAGGNTGELFF. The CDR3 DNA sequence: TGTGCCAGCAACCAAGCGGGGGGGAACACCGGGGAGCTGTTTTTT.

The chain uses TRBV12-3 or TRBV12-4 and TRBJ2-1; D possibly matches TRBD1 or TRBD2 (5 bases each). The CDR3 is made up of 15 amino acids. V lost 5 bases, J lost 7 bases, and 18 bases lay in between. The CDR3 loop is CASSPKGVWGNEQFF. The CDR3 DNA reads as TGTGCCAGCAGTCCAAAAGGAGTTTGGGGGAATGAGCAGTTCTTC.

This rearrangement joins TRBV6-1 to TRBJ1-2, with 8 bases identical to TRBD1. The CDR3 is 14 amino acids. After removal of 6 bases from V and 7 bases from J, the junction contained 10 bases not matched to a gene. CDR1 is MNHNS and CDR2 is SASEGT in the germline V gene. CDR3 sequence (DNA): TGTGCCAGCAGGCATGATCAGGGGGCTCTTGGCTACACCTTC. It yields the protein CASRHDQGALGYTF.

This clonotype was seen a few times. CDR3 nucleotides: TGTGCCAGCAGTTACGGGACTTGGCGGGAGACCCAGTACTTC. The encoded protein is CASSYGTWRETQYF. The chain links TRBV6-2 or TRBV6-3 to TRBJ2-5; D perhaps matches TRBD2 (6 bases). CDR3 size: 14 residues. Germline loops: CDR1 MNHEY, CDR2 SVGEGT. With 2 bases removed from V and 5 bases from J, the gap between germline ends came to 12 bases.